The 8 T cell receptor beta chains below were found in one sample sequenced in a study of metastatic and nonmetastatic thyroid tumors. TCRdb reassembled clones from the PCR reads with MiXCR. The sample consists of several thousand clones, just under 30% of them appearing once. All patients were treatment-naive before thyroid surgery. Sequencing was performed on tumor tissue. The receptor source for this set is a female donor with papillary thyroid cancer or a benign thyroid nodule (not recorded which). Some clones in this sample may be carry-over from other donors' samples.

This clone was counted only a few times. A junction end diverges from the germline sequence, so it may reflect a read error. The chain links TRBV6-2 or TRBV6-3 to TRBJ2-7, with TRBD2 matching over 14 bases. The CDR3 contains 16 residues. Germline-derived CDR1 and CDR2 are MNHEY and SVGEGT. The chain's CDR3 is CASSVGLAGALVEQCF. For the CDR3, the DNA is TGTGCCAGCAGTGTGGGACTAGCGGGGGCCCTTGTCGAGCAGTGCTTC.

This clone has more than one count but fewer than ten. The rearrangement uses TRBV6-2 or TRBV6-3 and TRBJ1-6, with D unresolved. The CDR3 contains 16 residues. Germline assignment: CDR1 MNHEY and CDR2 SVGEGT. Trimming cost V 0 bases and J 6 bases, with 12 bases left between them. The CDR3 is CASSYSVTGSNSPLHF. Written as DNA, the CDR3 is TGTGCCAGCAGTTACTCGGTGACGGGTTCTAATTCACCCCTCCACTTT.

This clone was detected a few times. This chain connects TRBV24-1 to TRBJ1-5; D gene ambiguous. This CDR3 comprises 13 residues. V dropped 5 bases and J dropped 4 bases, with 8 bases sitting between them. Germline assignment: CDR1 KGHDR and CDR2 SFDVKD. The CDR3 nucleotides are TGTGCCACCAGTGCGGCAGGTAATCAGCCCCAGCATTTT. Translating it yields CATSAAGNQPQHF.

At least ten counts were recorded for this clone. J is TRBJ1-1 and V is TRBV4-1, with a possible D match to TRBD1 (6 bases). Germline CDR1 reads MGHRA; CDR2 reads YSYEKL. CDR3 size: 18 residues. With 0 bases removed from V and 6 bases from J, the gap between germline ends came to 23 bases. The CDR3 protein is CASSQEVGGDGLRAEAFF. For the CDR3, the DNA is TGCGCCAGCAGCCAAGAAGTAGGGGGGGACGGATTGAGGGCTGAAGCTTTCTTT.

This clone was seen many times. One base away lies a much larger clone, so this may be a sequencing read error. The V gene is TRBV19, the J gene TRBJ2-7; D not certain. CDR1 and CDR2 (germline): LNHDA, SQIVND (reference sequence). The CDR3 contains 14 residues. Here the CDR3 reads CASSIVGGTYERYF. CDR3 nucleotide sequence: TGTGCCAGTAGTATAGTAGGCGGAACCTACGAGCGGTACTTC.

The V call is TRBV20-1, the J call TRBJ2-5, with a tentative D call TRBD2 (6 bases). V lost 1 base, J lost 7 bases, and 16 bases lay in between. CDR3 length: 14 residues. Germline V gene lookup returns CDR1 DFQATT and CDR2 SNEGSKA (reference sequence). CDR3 protein: CSARGGDSFPTQYF. The CDR3 nucleotides are TGCAGTGCTAGAGGTGGGGACTCTTTTCCGACCCAGTACTTC.

In this sample, this clone turned up a few times. This chain links TRBV6-2 or TRBV6-3 with TRBJ2-7, with a possible D match to TRBD2 (5 bases). Germline V CDR1 and CDR2: MNHEY, SVGEGT. The CDR3 length is 13 residues. V was cut by 9 bases and J by 2 bases, with 14 bases left in between. The CDR3 DNA sequence: TGTGCCAGTAGCGCGGGCCCGACCTACGAGCAGTACTTC. Residues: CASSAGPTYEQYF.

This clone qualifies as medium-sized (0.01 to 0.1%). V usage is TRBV2 and J usage is TRBJ1-5; 8 bases are shared with TRBD1. J gave up 3 bases and V 7 bases, and 8 bases lay outside the gene matches. Germline values: CDR1 SNHLY, CDR2 FYNNEI. This CDR3 region has 15 residues. CDR3 nucleotide sequence: TGTGCCAGCACCCAAGGACAGGGCTACAATCAGCCCCAGCATTTT. Translated, it gives CASTQGQGYNQPQHF.